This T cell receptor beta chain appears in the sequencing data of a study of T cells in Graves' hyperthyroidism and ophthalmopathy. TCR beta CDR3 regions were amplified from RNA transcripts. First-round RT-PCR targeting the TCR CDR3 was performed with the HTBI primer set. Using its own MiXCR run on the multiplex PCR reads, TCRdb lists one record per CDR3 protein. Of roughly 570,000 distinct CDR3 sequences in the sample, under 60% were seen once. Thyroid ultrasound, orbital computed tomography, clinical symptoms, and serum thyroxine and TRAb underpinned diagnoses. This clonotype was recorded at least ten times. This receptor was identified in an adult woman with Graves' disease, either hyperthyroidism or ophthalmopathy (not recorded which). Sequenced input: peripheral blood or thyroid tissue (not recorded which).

The CDR3 protein is CASSQDSARSSYNSPLHF. The DNA for the CDR3 is TGCGCCAGCAGCCAAGACTCTGCCAGGAGCTCCTATAATTCACCCCTCCACTTT. V and J are TRBV4-1 and TRBJ1-6; D gene unclear. V was cut by 0 bases and J by 0 bases, with 12 bases left in between. In germline, CDR1 is MGHRA, CDR2 YSYEKL. The CDR3 has 18 amino acids.